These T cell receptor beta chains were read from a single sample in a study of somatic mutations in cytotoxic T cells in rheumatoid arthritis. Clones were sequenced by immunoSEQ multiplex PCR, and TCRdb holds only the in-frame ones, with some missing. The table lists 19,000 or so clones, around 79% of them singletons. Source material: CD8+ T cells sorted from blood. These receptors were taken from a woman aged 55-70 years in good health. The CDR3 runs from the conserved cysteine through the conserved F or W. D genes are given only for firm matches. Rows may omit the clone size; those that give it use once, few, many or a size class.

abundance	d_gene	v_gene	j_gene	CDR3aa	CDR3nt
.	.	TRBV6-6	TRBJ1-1	CASSYGRGSTEAFF	TGTGCCAGCAGTTATGGGAGAGGTAGCACTGAAGCTTTCTTT
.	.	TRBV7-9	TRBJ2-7	CASSLVVGMSTYEQYF	TGTGCCAGCAGCTTAGTAGTAGGGATGTCTACCTACGAGCAGTACTTC
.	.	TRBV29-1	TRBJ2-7	CSTAGGGGDTLEHEQYF	TGCAGCACTGCCGGGGGTGGAGGAGACACACTGGAACACGAGCAGTACTTC
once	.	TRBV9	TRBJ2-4	CASSVSGENIQYF	TGTGCCAGCAGCGTTAGTGGAGAAAACATTCAGTACTTC
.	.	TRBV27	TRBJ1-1	CASSPPGRGNTEAFF	TGTGCCAGCAGCCCGCCGGGGCGGGGGAACACTGAAGCTTTCTTT
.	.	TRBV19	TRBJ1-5	CASSIVPRQPQHF	TGTGCCAGTAGTATAGTGCCCCGACAGCCCCAGCATTTT
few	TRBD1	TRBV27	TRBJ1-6	CASSLGQGSRTPLHF	TGTGCCAGCAGTTTGGGACAGGGGTCGAGGACACCCCTCCACTTT
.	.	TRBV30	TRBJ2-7	CAWTEGEHEQYF	TGTGCCTGGACCGAAGGGGAACACGAGCAGTACTTC
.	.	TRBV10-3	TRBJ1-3	CAIRVGRTSGNTIYF	TGTGCCATCAGGGTGGGCAGGACCTCTGGAAACACCATATATTTT
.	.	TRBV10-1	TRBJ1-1	CASSESQRSTEAFF	TGCGCCAGCAGTGAGTCGCAACGGAGCACTGAAGCTTTCTTT
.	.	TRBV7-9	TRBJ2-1	CASSLGEQFF	TGTGCCAGCAGCTTAGGTGAGCAGTTCTTC
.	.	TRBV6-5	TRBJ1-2	CASSPSGEGYTF	TGTGCCAGCAGTCCCTCGGGAGAAGGCTACACCTTC
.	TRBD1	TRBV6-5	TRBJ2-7	CASRLGGTGSYEQYF	TGTGCCAGCCGCCTTGGCGGGACAGGGTCCTACGAGCAGTACTTC
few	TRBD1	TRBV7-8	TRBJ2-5	CASSSRRGQIETQYF	TGTGCCAGCAGCTCTCGCCGGGGACAGATAGAGACCCAGTACTTC
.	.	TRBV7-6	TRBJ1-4	CASSLGGLLFF	TGTGCCAGCAGCTTAGGCGGGTTACTGTTTTTT
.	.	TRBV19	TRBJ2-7	CASSIRDGSWDEQYF	TGTGCCAGTAGTATACGGGACGGCTCCTGGGACGAGCAGTACTTC
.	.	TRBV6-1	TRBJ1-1	CASSEEGYVREAFF	TGTGCCAGCAGTGAAGAGGGCTATGTAAGAGAAGCTTTCTTT
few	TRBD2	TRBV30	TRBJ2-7	CAWSLDSGSYEQYF	TGTGCCTGGAGTCTGGACAGCGGGAGTTACGAGCAGTACTTC
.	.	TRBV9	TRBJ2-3	CASSVASDTQYF	TGTGCCAGCAGCGTAGCTTCAGATACGCAGTATTTT
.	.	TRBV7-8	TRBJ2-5	CASSRELVSGETQYF	TGTGCCAGCAGCCGGGAACTAGTATCTGGGGAGACCCAGTACTTC
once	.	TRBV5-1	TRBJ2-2	CASSFRQEPLNTGELFF	TGCGCCAGCAGCTTCAGACAGGAACCCCTGAACACCGGGGAGCTGTTTTTT
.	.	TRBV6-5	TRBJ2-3	CASSSVASITDTQYF	TGTGCCAGCAGTTCCGTGGCCTCCATCACAGATACGCAGTATTTT
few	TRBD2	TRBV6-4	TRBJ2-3	CASSGSGETDTQYF	TGTGCCAGCAGCGGTAGCGGGGAGACAGATACGCAGTATTTT
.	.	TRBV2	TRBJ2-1	CASTARGSSYNEQFF	TGTGCCAGCACAGCCCGGGGCAGCTCCTACAATGAGCAGTTCTTC
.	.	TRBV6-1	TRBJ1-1	CAVKIGDADEAFF	TGTGCCGTTAAAATAGGAGACGCCGATGAAGCTTTCTTT
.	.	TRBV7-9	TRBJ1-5	CASSSGGSNQPQHF	TGTGCCAGCAGCTCCGGAGGCTCCAATCAGCCCCAGCATTTT
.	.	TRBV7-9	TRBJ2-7	CASSSTGYEQYF	TGTGCCAGCAGCTCTACAGGTTACGAGCAGTACTTC
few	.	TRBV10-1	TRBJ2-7	CASSASGRQSYEQYF	TGCGCCAGCAGTGCCAGCGGTAGACAGTCCTACGAGCAGTACTTC
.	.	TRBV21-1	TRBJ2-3	CASSPGLAGGPAQYF	TGTGCCAGCAGCCCGGGACTAGCGGGGGGGCCTGCGCAGTATTTT
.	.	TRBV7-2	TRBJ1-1	CASSLVAGMNTEAFF	TGTGCCAGCAGCTTAGTGGCAGGGATGAACACTGAAGCTTTCTTT
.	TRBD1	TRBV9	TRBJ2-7	CASSPRDSAYEQYF	TGTGCCAGCAGCCCCCGGGACAGCGCCTACGAGCAGTACTTC
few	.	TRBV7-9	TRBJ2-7	CASSPRHTPYEQYF	TGTGCCAGCAGCCCTCGACACACACCCTACGAGCAGTACTTC
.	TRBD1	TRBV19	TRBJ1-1	CASSTYRGTEAFF	TGTGCCAGTAGTACCTACAGGGGCACTGAAGCTTTCTTT
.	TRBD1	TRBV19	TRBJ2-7	CASSISGQSYEQYF	TGTGCCAGTAGTATCTCGGGACAGTCCTACGAGCAGTACTTC
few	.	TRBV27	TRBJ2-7	CATRMGSGYEQYF	TGTGCCACCAGGATGGGGTCGGGCTACGAGCAGTACTTC
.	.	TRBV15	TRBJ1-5	CATSRGRYSNQPQHF	TGTGCCACCAGCAGAGGACGGTATAGCAATCAGCCCCAGCATTTT
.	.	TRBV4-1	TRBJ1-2	CASSQEEYYGYTF	TGCGCCAGCAGCCAAGAGGAGTACTATGGCTACACCTTC
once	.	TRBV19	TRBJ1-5	CASTRHPENQPQHF	TGTGCCAGCACCCGACACCCGGAGAATCAGCCCCAGCATTTT
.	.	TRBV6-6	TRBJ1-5	CASSYSLDQPQHF	TGTGCCAGCAGTTACTCTTTGGATCAGCCCCAGCATTTT
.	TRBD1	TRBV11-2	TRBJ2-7	CASSPGQGYEQYF	TGTGCCAGCAGCCCGGGACAGGGATACGAGCAGTACTTC